One and the same sample provided the 32 T cell receptor beta chains below, sequenced in a study of blood T cell repertoires in COVID-19. The data were produced by immunoSEQ multiplex PCR, yet TCRdb's version contains in-frame clones alone and is incomplete. The sample contains about 78,000 clones, 70% to 90% of which appear only once. The source material was peripheral blood. The receptors shown here come from a man in his 70s with active or convalescent COVID-19.

For the CDR3, the DNA is TGTGCCAGCAGTCCCTGGACAGGGGATCAGCCCCAGCATTTT. It is translated as CASSPWTGDQPQHF. V usage is TRBV2 and J usage is TRBJ1-5, with TRBD1 matching 9 bases. Germline V gene sequence: CDR1 SNHLY, CDR2 FYNNEI. V trimming: 5 bases; J trimming: 5 bases; junction bases outside the gene matches: 4. The CDR3 extends over 14 amino acids.

The V gene is TRBV5-8, the J gene TRBJ1-2; tentatively, D is TRBD1 (6 bases). This CDR3 comprises 14 residues. The V gene lost 0 bases and the J gene lost 6 bases, with 12 bases spanning the gap. Looked up from germline, CDR1 is SGHTS and CDR2 is YDEGEE. The CDR3 sequence: CASSLEQGLNGYTF. In DNA form, the CDR3 reads TGTGCCAGCAGCTTGGAACAGGGCCTCAATGGCTACACCTTC.

The chain carries TRBV7-9 and TRBJ1-1; 10 nucleotides align to TRBD1. Germline trimming cut 5 bases from V and 5 bases from J; bases unmatched to any gene: 8. The CDR3 is made up of 15 amino acids. Germline CDR1 SEHNR, CDR2 FQNEAQ (reference sequence). The CDR3 DNA follows: TGTGCCAGCAGCCCACCAGGGACAGGGGCGACTGAAGCTTTCTTT. Translated: CASSPPGTGATEAFF. The full variable domain, rest sourced from reference TRBV7-9 and TRBJ1-1, is DTGVSQNPRHKITKRGQNVTFRCDPISEHNRLYWYRQTLGQGPEFLTYFQNEAQLEKSRLLSDRFSAERPKGSFSTLEIQRTEQGDSAMYLCASSPPGTGATEAFFGQGTRLTVV.

This chain joins TRBV2 and TRBJ1-1, with D hard to call. The V gene's germline CDR1 is SNHLY and CDR2 FYNNEI. V was trimmed by 8 bases and J by 0 bases, leaving 13 bases between them. This CDR3 comprises 14 residues. The CDR3: CASSLRVMNTEAFF. The CDR3 coding sequence is TGTGCCAGCTCATTGAGGGTGATGAACACTGAAGCTTTCTTT.

This rearrangement joins TRBV15 to TRBJ2-1; a possible D gene is TRBD2 (5 bases). The V gene lost 0 bases and the J gene lost 2 bases, with 14 bases spanning the gap. The germline gives CDR1 LNHNV, CDR2 YYDKDF (reference sequence). The CDR3 runs to 17 residues. For the CDR3, the DNA is TGTGCCACCAGCAGAGATGTGAGCGGAACAACCTACAATGAGCAGTTCTTC. Protein product: CATSRDVSGTTYNEQFF.

The chain couples TRBV6-2 or TRBV6-3 to TRBJ2-1; 13 bases map to TRBD2. The CDR3 length is 16 residues. Germline CDR1 MNHEY, CDR2 SVGEGT. V shed 5 bases, J shed 11 bases, and the junction held 12 bases outside the gene matches. The CDR3 DNA reads TGTGCCAGCAGTCCGGCCGGGACTAGCGGGAAAGTCAAGCAGTTCTTC. Its protein is CASSPAGTSGKVKQFF.

This clone appeared a single time. V and J are TRBV11-2 and TRBJ1-1; D gene unclear. The CDR3 is 13 amino acids. The ends were cut back, 5 bases at V and 2 bases at J, with 9 bases in the middle. Germline V gene data show CDR1 as SGHAT and CDR2 as FQNNGV. Written as DNA, the CDR3 is TGTGCCAGCAGCCAGACACTTAACACTGAAGCTTTCTTT. It yields the protein CASSQTLNTEAFF.

The chain links TRBV2 to TRBJ2-2; TRBD1 might be the D (6 bases). The CDR3 totals 16 residues. Germline assignment: CDR1 SNHLY and CDR2 FYNNEI. V was trimmed by 7 bases and J by 5 bases, leaving 20 bases between them. For the CDR3, the DNA is TGTGCCAGCATTAACGAAGAGGTAGGGACAACCGGGGAGCTGTTTTTT. Its translation: CASINEEVGTTGELFF.

The chain carries TRBV2 and TRBJ2-7, with D perhaps TRBD1 (6 bases). Germline loops: CDR1 SNHLY, CDR2 FYNNEI. The CDR3 covers 14 residues. V was cut by 6 bases and J by 0 bases, with 12 bases left in between. The CDR3 region has the DNA TGTGCCAGCAGGAGACAGGAGAGCTCCTACGAGCAGTACTTC. Its protein product is CASRRQESSYEQYF.

The V and J genes are TRBV28 and TRBJ2-7; the D gene is possibly TRBD1 (6 bases). Trimming pared 6 bases from V and 3 bases from J, leaving 18 bases between. The CDR3 sequence is 15 residues long. CDR1 and CDR2 from the germline V gene are MDHEN and SYDVKM. The CDR3 DNA reads TGTGCCAGCAGACTCGTCAGGGGCACCTTCTACGAGCAGTACTTC. As protein: CASRLVRGTFYEQYF.

In its sample, this clone was seen once. The rearrangement uses TRBV10-3 and TRBJ2-3; D ambiguous. Germline assignment: CDR1 ENHRY and CDR2 SYGVKD. V lost 3 bases and J 0 bases, leaving 10 bases between the germline ends. The CDR3 is 15 amino acids. The CDR3 sequence: CAISDWASSTDTQYF. CDR3 nucleotide sequence: TGTGCCATCAGTGATTGGGCTTCTAGCACAGATACGCAGTATTTT.

This chain uses TRBV19 with TRBJ1-5, with TRBD1 identical over 10 bases. V shed 6 bases, J shed 4 bases, and the junction held 9 bases outside the gene matches. The CDR3 runs to 16 residues. CDR1 LNHDA and CDR2 SQIVND come from the germline V gene (reference sequence). This chain's CDR3 is CASSLIGTGENQPQHF. CDR3 nucleotide sequence: TGTGCCAGTAGCCTAATTGGGACAGGGGAAAATCAGCCCCAGCATTTT.

The gene calls are TRBV19 and TRBJ1-2, with D tentatively TRBD1 (5 bases). The CDR3 totals 15 residues. V lost 1 base and J lost 4, with 13 bases in between. Germline loops: CDR1 LNHDA, CDR2 SQIVND (reference sequence). The CDR3 nucleotides are TGTGCCAGTAGTATAGTGCAACAGGTCTGCTATGGCTACACCTTC. Translating gives CASSIVQQVCYGYTF.

The genes are TRBV28 and TRBJ2-7; no clear D gene. The ends were cut back, 1 base at V and 2 bases at J, with 9 bases in the middle. The germline gives CDR1 MDHEN, CDR2 SYDVKM. The CDR3 length is 14 residues. Here the CDR3 reads CASSLSRITYEQYF. CDR3 bases: TGTGCCAGCAGTTTATCGCGCATCACCTACGAGCAGTACTTC.

The genes are TRBV27 and TRBJ2-1; 8 bases line up with TRBD2. The J segment lost 1 base and the V segment lost 6 bases, leaving 5 bases of the junction unmatched. The CDR3 extends over 15 amino acids. Germline CDR1 and CDR2: MNHEY and SMNVEV (reference sequence). The CDR3 region has the DNA TGTGCCAGCAGCCTGGGACTAGTATCCTACAATGAGCAGTTCTTC. Its protein is CASSLGLVSYNEQFF.

V and J are TRBV6-4 and TRBJ1-1; D uncertain. Germline V CDR1 and CDR2: MRHNA, SNTAGT. Trimming left V 6 bases short and J 1 base short, with 12 bases between. The CDR3 contains 14 residues. The CDR3 reads CASSSSIRNTEAFF. Written as DNA, the CDR3 is TGTGCCAGCAGCTCCTCTATTAGGAACACTGAAGCTTTCTTT.

The V gene is TRBV6-5, the J gene TRBJ1-1, with 7 bases lining up with TRBD1. The CDR3 extends over 13 amino acids. Germline V gene data show CDR1 as MNHEY and CDR2 as SVGAGI. Germline trimming cut 8 bases from V and 3 bases from J; bases unmatched to any gene: 6. The CDR3 coding sequence is TGTGCCAGCTACAGGGGTCGCGACACTGAAGCTTTCTTT. This encodes CASYRGRDTEAFF.

CDR3 residues: CASSPGTGDEKLFF. In DNA, the CDR3 is TGCGCCAGCAGCCCCGGGACAGGGGATGAAAAACTGTTTTTT. V and J are TRBV4-1 and TRBJ1-4; 10 bases line up with TRBD1. Germline CDR1 reads MGHRA; CDR2 reads YSYEKL. The CDR3 is 14 amino acids. Losses at the gene ends were 4 bases for V and 6 bases for J; bases not matched to a gene: 2.

The rearrangement joins TRBV19 to TRBJ2-1, with D maybe TRBD2 (6 bases). V lost 4 bases, J lost 9 bases, and 22 bases lay in between. Germline V gene sequence: CDR1 LNHDA, CDR2 SQIVND (reference sequence). There are 16 residues in the CDR3. In DNA, the CDR3 is TGTGCCAGTAGTACACGGAAGGTGGCGGGGATGGGTGAGCAGTTCTTC. Translation: CASSTRKVAGMGEQFF. The complete variable domain, with remaining parts taken from reference TRBV19 and TRBJ2-1, reads DGGITQSPKYLFRKEGQNVTLSCEQNLNHDAMYWYRQDPGQGLRLIYYSQIVNDFQKGDIAEGYSVSREKKESFPLTVTSAQKNPTAFYLCASSTRKVAGMGEQFFGPGTRLTVL.

V usage is TRBV2 and J usage is TRBJ2-7, with D perhaps TRBD2 (6 bases). V lost 6 bases, J lost 1 base, and 10 bases lay in between. CDR3 length equals 13 residues. The V gene's germline CDR1 is SNHLY and CDR2 FYNNEI. This CDR3 is CASRRGVSYEQYF. The CDR3 region has the DNA TGTGCCAGCAGGCGCGGGGTATCCTACGAGCAGTACTTC.

V gene TRBV7-2 combines with J gene TRBJ2-5; unclear D gene. This CDR3 spans 14 amino acids. V was cut by 4 bases and J by 1 base, with 10 bases left in between. Germline values: CDR1 SGHTA, CDR2 FQGNSA. In nucleotides, the CDR3 is TGTGCCAGCAGCTCCCCCCCGGGCCAAGAGACCCAGTACTTC. It translates to CASSSPPGQETQYF.

This clone was seen once. This chain connects TRBV30 to TRBJ2-7; D possibly corresponds to TRBD1 (5 bases). CDR1 is GTSNPN, CDR2 SVGIG, per germline (reference sequence). V shed 0 bases and J shed 6 bases, with 9 bases lying between them. The CDR3 has 12 residues. In DNA form, the CDR3 reads TGTGCCTGGAGTGTACCCCAGGGCGAGCAGTACTTC. It is translated as CAWSVPQGEQYF.

V gene TRBV19 combines with J gene TRBJ2-7, with 7 bases aligning to TRBD1. The V gene end was trimmed by 2 bases and the J gene end by 3 bases; junction bases not matched to a gene: 7. Germline V lookup: CDR1 LNHDA, CDR2 SQIVND (reference sequence). The CDR3 has 15 residues. The CDR3 is CASSITLDRDYEQYF. For the CDR3, the DNA is TGTGCCAGTAGTATAACCCTCGACAGGGACTACGAGCAGTACTTC.

The chain has TRBV5-6 and TRBJ2-7; 10 nucleotides align to TRBD1. The CDR3 has 15 amino acids. With 0 bases clipped from V and 3 bases from J, the junction kept 3 bases outside the gene matches. CDR1 and CDR2 (germline): SGHDT, YYEEEE. CDR3 protein: CASSLVGTGDYEQYF. In DNA, the CDR3 is TGTGCCAGCAGCTTGGTGGGGACAGGGGACTACGAGCAGTACTTC.

The J gene is TRBJ1-6, the V gene TRBV5-1, with 11 positions matching TRBD1. This CDR3 is built from 15 residues. Trimming removed 4 bases from V and 10 bases from J; junction bases left unmatched: 7. Germline V lookup: CDR1 SGHRS, CDR2 YFSETQ. The CDR3 DNA reads as TGCGCCAGCAGCCCCGCCGGGGACAGGGGGTCACCCCTCCACTTT. Its translation: CASSPAGDRGSPLHF.

The chain carries TRBV10-2 and TRBJ2-7; TRBD2 might be the D (6 bases). The ends were cut back, 0 bases at V and 4 bases at J, with 13 bases in the middle. Germline CDR1 WSHSY, CDR2 SAAADI. This CDR3 comprises 15 residues. CDR3 DNA: TGCGCCAGCAGTGAGTCTCGGGGGATAACGTACGAGCAGTACTTC. Translated: CASSESRGITYEQYF.

The chain joins TRBV4-2 to TRBJ2-2, with 9 bases fitting TRBD1. In germline, CDR1 is LGHNA, CDR2 YNFKEQ. Trimming took 4 bases from V and 6 from J; bases not matched to a gene: 6. The CDR3 has 15 residues. CDR3 sequence (DNA): TGTGCCAGCAGCCTAAGCGGGACAGGGTCCGGGGAGCTGTTTTTT. Its protein product is CASSLSGTGSGELFF.

This chain joins TRBV5-1 and TRBJ1-2; TRBD1 agrees at 12 bases. The CDR3 covers 14 residues. CDR1 and CDR2 from the germline V gene are SGHRS and YFSETQ. Trimming took 4 bases from V and 8 from J; bases not matched to a gene: 6. The CDR3 loop reads CASSGGQGAEGYTF. The CDR3, as DNA: TGCGCCAGCAGCGGGGGACAGGGGGCTGAGGGCTACACCTTC. Full variable domain (outside the CDR3, taken from reference TRBV5-1 and TRBJ1-2): KAGVTQTPRYLIKTRGQQVTLSCSPISGHRSVSWYQQTPGQGLQFLFEYFSETQRNKGNFPGRFSGRQFSNSRSEMNVSTLELGDSALYLCASSGGQGAEGYTFGSGTRLTVV.

This clone was seen a single time. The chain recombines TRBV29-1 with TRBJ2-5; weak D call: TRBD1 (6 bases). The V and J ends lost 3 bases and 5 bases respectively, with 13 bases between them. The CDR3 extends over 13 amino acids. Germline V gives CDR1 SQVTM, CDR2 ANQGSEA. DNA for the CDR3: TGCAGCGTTGACAGGGGCCTCCAGGAGACCCAGTACTTC. Its protein product is CSVDRGLQETQYF. Variable domain in full (rest from reference TRBV29-1 and TRBJ2-5): SAVISQKPSRDICQRGTSLTIQCQVDSQVTMMFWYRQQPGQSLTLIATANQGSEATYESGFVIDKFPISRPNLTFSTLTVSNMSPEDSSIYLCSVDRGLQETQYFGPGTRLLVL.

The chain is built from TRBV7-9 and TRBJ1-3; D uncertain. Trimming took 7 bases from V and 0 from J, leaving 7 bases between them. This CDR3 comprises 13 residues. The germline V gene has CDR1 SEHNR and CDR2 FQNEAQ (reference sequence). The CDR3 sequence is CASKLSSGNTIYF. CDR3 coding DNA: TGTGCCAGCAAACTAAGCTCTGGAAACACCATATATTTT.

In this sample, this clone turned up once. V is TRBV24-1 and J is TRBJ2-7; 8 nucleotides line up with TRBD2. Germline V gives CDR1 KGHDR, CDR2 SFDVKD. There are 13 residues in the CDR3. With 6 bases clipped from V and 3 bases from J, the junction kept 3 bases outside the gene matches. The CDR3 coding sequence is TGTGCCACCAGTAGCGGGAGCTACTACGAGCAGTACTTC. Translation gives CATSSGSYYEQYF.

This rearrangement joins TRBV3-1 (or the pseudogene TRBV3-2) to TRBJ2-2; D unclear. V gave up 0 bases and J gave up 6 bases, with 8 bases separating them. The CDR3 has 14 residues. The germline gives CDR1 LGHDT, CDR2 YNNKEL (reference sequence). The CDR3 spells CASSQDRVAGELFF. DNA for the CDR3: TGTGCCAGCAGCCAAGATCGCGTGGCCGGGGAGCTGTTTTTT.